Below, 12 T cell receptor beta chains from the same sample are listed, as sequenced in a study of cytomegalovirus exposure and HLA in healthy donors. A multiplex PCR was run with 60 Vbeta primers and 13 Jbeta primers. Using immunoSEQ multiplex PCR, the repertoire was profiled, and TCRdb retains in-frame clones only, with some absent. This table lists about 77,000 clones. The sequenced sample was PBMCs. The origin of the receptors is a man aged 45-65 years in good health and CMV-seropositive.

This CDR3 is CASSTGSDTQYF. The CDR3 DNA sequence: TGTGCCAGCTCAACCGGTTCAGATACGCAGTATTTT. The chain links TRBV18 to TRBJ2-3, with D unclear. The germline V gene has CDR1 KGHSH and CDR2 LQKENI. This CDR3 contains 12 residues. V was pared by 5 bases and J by 4 bases, with 7 bases between.

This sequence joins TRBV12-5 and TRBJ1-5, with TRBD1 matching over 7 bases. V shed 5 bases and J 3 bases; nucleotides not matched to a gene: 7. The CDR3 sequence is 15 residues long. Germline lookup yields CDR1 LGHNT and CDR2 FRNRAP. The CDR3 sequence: CASGPPDRNNQPQHF. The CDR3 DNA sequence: TGTGCTAGTGGTCCTCCGGACAGGAACAATCAGCCCCAGCATTTT. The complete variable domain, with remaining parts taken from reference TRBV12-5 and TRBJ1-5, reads DARVTQTPRHKVTEMGQEVTMRCQPILGHNTVFWYRQTMMQGLELLAYFRNRAPLDDSGMPKDRFSAEMPDATLATLKIQPSEPRDSAVYFCASGPPDRNNQPQHFGDGTRLSIL.

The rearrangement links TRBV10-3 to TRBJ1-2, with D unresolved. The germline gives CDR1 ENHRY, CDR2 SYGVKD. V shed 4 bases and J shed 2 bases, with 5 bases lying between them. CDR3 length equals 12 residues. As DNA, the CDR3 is TGTGCCATCAGTGGAGGGAACTATGGCTACACCTTC. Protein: CAISGGNYGYTF.

The CDR3 is CASSVPGQGGDEQFF. Here the CDR3 DNA reads TGTGCCAGCAGCGTTCCGGGACAGGGGGGAGATGAGCAGTTCTTC. The rearrangement uses TRBV5-4 and TRBJ2-1, with 11 bases that match TRBD1. Germline loops: CDR1 SGHNT, CDR2 YYREEE (reference sequence). The CDR3 length is 15 residues. After removal of 4 bases from V and 8 bases from J, the junction contained 8 bases not matched to a gene.

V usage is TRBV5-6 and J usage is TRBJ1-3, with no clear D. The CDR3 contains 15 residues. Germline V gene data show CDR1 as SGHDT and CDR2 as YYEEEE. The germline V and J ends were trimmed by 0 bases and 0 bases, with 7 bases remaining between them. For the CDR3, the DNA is TGTGCCAGCAGCTTGGGATGGAGCTCTGGAAACACCATATATTTT. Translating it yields CASSLGWSSGNTIYF.

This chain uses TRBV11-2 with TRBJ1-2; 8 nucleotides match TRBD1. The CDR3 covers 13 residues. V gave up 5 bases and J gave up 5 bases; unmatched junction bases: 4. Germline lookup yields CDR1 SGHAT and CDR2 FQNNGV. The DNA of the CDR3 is TGTGCCAGCAGCCCACAGGGGGGATATGGCTACACCTTC. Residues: CASSPQGGYGYTF.

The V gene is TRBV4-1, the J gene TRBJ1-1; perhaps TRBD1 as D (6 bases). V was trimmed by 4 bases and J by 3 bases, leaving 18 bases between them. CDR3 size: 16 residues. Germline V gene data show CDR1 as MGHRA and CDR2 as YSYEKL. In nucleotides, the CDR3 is TGCGCCAGCAGCCGTCGGACAGCCGGGAGGGACACTGAAGCTTTCTTT. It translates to CASSRRTAGRDTEAFF.

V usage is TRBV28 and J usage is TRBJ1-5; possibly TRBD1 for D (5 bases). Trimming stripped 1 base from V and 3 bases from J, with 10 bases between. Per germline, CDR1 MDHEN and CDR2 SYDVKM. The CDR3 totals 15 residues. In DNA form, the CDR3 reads TGTGCCAGCAGTTTATTAGCAGGGTACAATCAGCCCCAGCATTTT. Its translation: CASSLLAGYNQPQHF.

CDR3 protein: CASRTGGGNEQYV. CDR3 nucleotides: TGTGCCAGCAGAACAGGGGGCGGGAACGAGCAGTACGTC. The V and J genes are TRBV6-1 and TRBJ2-7, with TRBD1 identical over 9 bases. CDR3 length: 13 residues. Trimming at V came to 6 bases and at J to 5 bases, leaving 5 bases not matched to a gene. Germline values: CDR1 MNHNS, CDR2 SASEGT.

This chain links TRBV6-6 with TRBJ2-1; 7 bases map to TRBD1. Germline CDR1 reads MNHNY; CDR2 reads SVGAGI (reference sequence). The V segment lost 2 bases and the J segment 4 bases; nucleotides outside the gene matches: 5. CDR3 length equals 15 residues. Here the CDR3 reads CASSYEAGGYNEQFF. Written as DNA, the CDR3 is TGTGCCAGCAGTTACGAGGCAGGGGGTTACAATGAGCAGTTCTTC.

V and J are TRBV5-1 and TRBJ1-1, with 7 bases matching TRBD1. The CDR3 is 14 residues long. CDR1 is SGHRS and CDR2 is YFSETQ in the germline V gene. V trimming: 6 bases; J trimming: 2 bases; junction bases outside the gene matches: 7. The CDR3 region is CASTPTGLNTEAFF. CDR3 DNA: TGCGCCAGCACCCCGACAGGGCTTAACACTGAAGCTTTCTTT.

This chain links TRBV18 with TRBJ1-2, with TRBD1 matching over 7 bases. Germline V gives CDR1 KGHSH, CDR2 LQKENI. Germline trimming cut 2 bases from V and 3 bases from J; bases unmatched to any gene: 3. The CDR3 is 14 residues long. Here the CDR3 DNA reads TGTGCCAGCTCACCAGGCAGGGGGGACTATGGCTACACCTTC. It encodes CASSPGRGDYGYTF. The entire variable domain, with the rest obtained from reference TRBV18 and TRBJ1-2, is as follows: NAGVMQNPRHLVRRRGQEARLRCSPMKGHSHVYWYRQLPEEGLKFMVYLQKENIIDESGMPKERFSAEFPKEGPSILRIQQVVRGDSAAYFCASSPGRGDYGYTFGSGTRLTVV.